This entry describes one T cell receptor (beta chain). No antigen is known for it. Germline assignment: CDR1 SGHNT and CDR2 YYREEE (reference sequence). CDR3 length: 14 residues. V was shortened by 1 base and J by 0 bases, with 6 bases between the two germline ends. Naive CD4+ T cells were purified with Tregs depleted by CD25. Study-wide points: The larger cohort examined one V-J beta rearrangement, not whole repertoires. In terms of TCR gene usage, tumor memory CD4+ T cells clustered together with blood and lymph node memory CD4+ cells, as well as with lymph node naive CD4+ cells.

TCRdb analysed the 5' RACE reads with MiXCR anew, one entry per CDR3 protein. The table shows more than 4,500 distinct CDR3 sequences, with about three quarters occurring only once. The specimen was naive CD4+ T cells sorted from blood. Subset given: naive CD4+ T cells, CD4+CD45RA+CD25-. This receptor was identified in a female donor with breast cancer. The chain combines TRBV5-4 with TRBJ2-3, with no clear D. This CDR3 is CASSLSSSTDTQYF. Here the CDR3 DNA reads TGTGCCAGCAGCTTGTCTTCTAGCACAGATACGCAGTATTTT.